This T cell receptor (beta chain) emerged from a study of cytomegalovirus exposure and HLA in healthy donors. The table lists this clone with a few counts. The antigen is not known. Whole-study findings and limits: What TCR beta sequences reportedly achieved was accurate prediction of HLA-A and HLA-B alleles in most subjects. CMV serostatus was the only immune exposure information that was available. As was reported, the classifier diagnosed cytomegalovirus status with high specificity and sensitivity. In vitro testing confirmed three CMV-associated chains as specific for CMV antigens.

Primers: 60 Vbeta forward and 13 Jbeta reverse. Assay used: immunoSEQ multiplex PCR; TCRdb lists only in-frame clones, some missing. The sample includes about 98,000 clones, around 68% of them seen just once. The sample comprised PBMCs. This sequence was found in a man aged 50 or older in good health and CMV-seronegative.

CDR3 region: CASSSGQGTDTQYF. In DNA, the CDR3 is TGTGCCAGCAGCTCGGGACAGGGGACAGATACGCAGTATTTT. The chain recombines TRBV11-2 with TRBJ2-3; 10 bases agree with TRBD1. The germline V gene has CDR1 SGHAT and CDR2 FQNNGV. This CDR3 region has 14 residues. V lost 4 bases and J lost 3; bases outside the gene matches: 1.